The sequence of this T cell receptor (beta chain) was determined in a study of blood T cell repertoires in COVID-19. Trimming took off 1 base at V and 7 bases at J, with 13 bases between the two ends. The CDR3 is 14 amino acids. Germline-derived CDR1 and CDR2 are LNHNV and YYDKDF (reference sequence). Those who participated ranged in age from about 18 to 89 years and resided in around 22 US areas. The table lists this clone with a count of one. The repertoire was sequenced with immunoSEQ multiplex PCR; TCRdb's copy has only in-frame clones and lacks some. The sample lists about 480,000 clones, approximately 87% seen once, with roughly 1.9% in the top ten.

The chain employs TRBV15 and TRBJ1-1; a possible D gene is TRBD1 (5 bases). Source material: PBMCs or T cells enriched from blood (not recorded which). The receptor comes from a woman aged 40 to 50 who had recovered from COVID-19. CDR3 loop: CATSRAAGGDEAFF. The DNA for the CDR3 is TGTGCCACCAGCAGAGCGGCCGGGGGGGATGAAGCTTTCTTT.